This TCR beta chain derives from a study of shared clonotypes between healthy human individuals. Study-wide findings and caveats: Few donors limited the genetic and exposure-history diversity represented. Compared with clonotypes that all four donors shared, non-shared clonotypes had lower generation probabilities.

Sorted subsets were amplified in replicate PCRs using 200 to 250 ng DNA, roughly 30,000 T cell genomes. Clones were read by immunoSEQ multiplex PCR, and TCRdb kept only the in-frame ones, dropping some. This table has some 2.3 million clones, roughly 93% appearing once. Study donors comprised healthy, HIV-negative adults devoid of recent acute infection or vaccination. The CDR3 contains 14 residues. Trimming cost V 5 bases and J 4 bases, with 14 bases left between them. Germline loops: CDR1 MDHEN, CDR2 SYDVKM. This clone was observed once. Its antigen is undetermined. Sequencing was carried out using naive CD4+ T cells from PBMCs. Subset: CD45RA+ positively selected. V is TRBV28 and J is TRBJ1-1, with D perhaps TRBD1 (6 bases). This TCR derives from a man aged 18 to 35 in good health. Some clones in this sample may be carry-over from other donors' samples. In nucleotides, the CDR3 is TGTGCCAGCAGTACCACAGGGCTGGGCACTGAAGCTTTCTTT. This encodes CASSTTGLGTEAFF.